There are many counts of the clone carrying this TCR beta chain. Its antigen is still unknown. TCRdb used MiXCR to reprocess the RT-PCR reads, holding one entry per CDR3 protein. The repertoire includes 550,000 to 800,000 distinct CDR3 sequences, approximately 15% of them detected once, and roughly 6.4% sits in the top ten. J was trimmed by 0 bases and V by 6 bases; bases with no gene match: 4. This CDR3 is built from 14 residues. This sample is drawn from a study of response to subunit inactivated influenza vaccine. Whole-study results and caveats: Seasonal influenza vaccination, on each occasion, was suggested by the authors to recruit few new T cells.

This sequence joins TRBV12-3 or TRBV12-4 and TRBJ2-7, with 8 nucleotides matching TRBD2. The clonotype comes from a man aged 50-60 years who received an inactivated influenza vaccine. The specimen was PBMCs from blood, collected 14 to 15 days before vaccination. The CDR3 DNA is TGTGCCAGCAGCCCTAGCGGGCGCTCCTACGAGCAGTACTTC. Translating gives CASSPSGRSYEQYF.